This entry features one TCR beta chain sequence. Antigen specificity is unknown. These data come from a study of cytomegalovirus exposure and HLA in healthy donors. Study-wide background: Previous work identified roughly 120 million unique TCR beta sequences from roughly 170 million T cells. Overall study results and limits: It was in a later analysis that TCR association rates were seen to vary by HLA locus, highest for DRB1 and lowest for HLA-C. HLA allele associations emerged for 16,951 TCR beta sequences in a later analysis, at 0.05 false discovery rate.

A multiplex PCR was run with 60 Vbeta primers and 13 Jbeta primers. TCRdb's table, derived via immunoSEQ multiplex PCR, lists solely in-frame clones and lacks some. The sample lists about 160,000 clones; roughly 80% were seen once. This CDR3 has 14 amino acids. The germline V gene encodes CDR1 MRHNA and CDR2 SNTAGT. The V gene end was trimmed by 6 bases and the J gene end by 7 bases; junction bases not matched to a gene: 5. The chain combines TRBV6-4 with TRBJ2-1; 11 bases line up with TRBD2. The sample comprised PBMCs. The TCR originated in a man aged 45-60 years in good health and CMV-seropositive. The CDR3 DNA reads as TGTGCCAGCAGCCACGGACTAGCGGGTAATGAGCAGTTCTTC. It translates to CASSHGLAGNEQFF.